This T cell receptor beta chain appears in the sequencing data of a study of shared clonotypes between healthy human individuals. Overall study: Each donor's CD8 memory used one plate, CD8 naive two, each CD4 subset three.

V was clipped by 3 bases and J by 2 bases, with 13 bases between them. CDR3 length: 15 amino acids. Germline V gives CDR1 MDHEN, CDR2 SYDVKM. Libraries were prepared by immunoSEQ multiplex PCR; TCRdb keeps only in-frame clonotypes and omits some of them. The sample contains a few million clones, 93% of which appear only once. Worth noting for this clone: The sample contains more than one DNA sequence encoding this CDR3.

The TCR sequence derives from a man younger than 30 in good health. Some clones in this sample may be carry-over from other donors' samples. The chain uses TRBV28 and TRBJ1-1, with a tentative D call TRBD1 (5 bases). Sequencing was carried out using naive CD4+ T cells from PBMCs. Subset indicated: CD45RA+ positively selected. CDR3 sequence (DNA): TGTGCCAGCAGTTTGATTGGGACGGGTAACACTGAAGCTTTCTTT. As protein: CASSLIGTGNTEAFF.